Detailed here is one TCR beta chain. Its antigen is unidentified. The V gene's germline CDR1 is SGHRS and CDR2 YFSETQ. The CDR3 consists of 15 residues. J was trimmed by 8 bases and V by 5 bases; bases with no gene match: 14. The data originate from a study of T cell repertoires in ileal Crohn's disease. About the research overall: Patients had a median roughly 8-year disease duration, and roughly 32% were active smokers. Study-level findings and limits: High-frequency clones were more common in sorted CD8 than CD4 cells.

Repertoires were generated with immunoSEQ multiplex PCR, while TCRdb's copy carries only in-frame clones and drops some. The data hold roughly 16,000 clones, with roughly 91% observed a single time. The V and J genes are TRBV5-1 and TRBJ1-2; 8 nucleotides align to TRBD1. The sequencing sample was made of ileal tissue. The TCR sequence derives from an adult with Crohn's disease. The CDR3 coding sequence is TGCGCCAGCAGGGAGGGACAGGTTGATAATTTAGGCTACACCTTC. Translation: CASREGQVDNLGYTF.